This T cell receptor (beta chain) was recorded in a study of blood T cell repertoires in COVID-19. The CDR3 totals 16 residues. V trimming: 8 bases; J trimming: 0 bases; junction bases outside the gene matches: 8. Germline V gives CDR1 MGHRA, CDR2 YSYEKL. As handled by the study authors: Nucleated cell counts were estimated from reference gene primer amplification. The method was immunoSEQ multiplex PCR; TCRdb's version includes in-frame clones alone and lacks a portion of them. V, J and clone size derive from that table, while D and trimming were established from the DNA sequence. The sample carries 300,000 to 450,000 clones, 85% to 90% recorded once. Enrollees, roughly 18 to 90 years old, lived in about two dozen US areas. Participants' own reports of clinical history determined their cohort assignment. The study counted Cohort 3 donors as recovered given two negative PCRs, clearance, or symptom resolution.

This chain links TRBV4-1 with TRBJ2-1; 9 positions agree with TRBD2. The specimen sequenced was PBMCs or T cells enriched from blood (not recorded which). This TCR derives from a man between 18 and 29 years old who had recovered from COVID-19. In DNA, the CDR3 is TGCGCCAGCGGGAGACTAGCGGAGAGCTCCTACAATGAGCAGTTCTTC. It codes for CASGRLAESSYNEQFF.